Listed below are T cell receptor beta chains from one sample, sequenced in a study of CXCR3-negative and CXCR3-positive naive CD8 T cells. TCRdb re-analyzed the 5' RACE reads; it lists each CDR3 protein once, without DNA. The table lists over 150,000 distinct CDR3 sequences. Sequencing was done on a sample of naive CXCR3+ CD8+ T cells from blood. The receptors derive from a human donor in good health. Some clones in this sample may be carry-over from other donors' samples. Both conserved end residues are part of each CDR3.

TRBV7-9	TRBJ2-7	16	CASSLAGQDSSYEQYF
TRBV14	TRBJ2-1	14	CASSQFLDYNEQFF
TRBV14	TRBJ2-1	17	CASSQVGGRNIYNEQFF
TRBV5-5	TRBJ1-3	14	CASSPREAGNTIYF
TRBV7-9	TRBJ2-5	15	CASSPRQGAMETQYF
TRBV7-2	TRBJ2-1	16	CASSPFTSGGYNEQFF
TRBV12-3/TRBV12-4	TRBJ2-2	14	CASSFWENTGELFF
TRBV27	TRBJ2-7	12	CASSSTGYEQYF
TRBV15	TRBJ2-2	17	CATSGVPPQIITGELFF
TRBV19	TRBJ1-5	13	CASSGSRAQPQHF
TRBV25-1	TRBJ2-7	13	CASSAGDVGEQYF
TRBV15	TRBJ2-1	13	CATSGGSYNEQFF
TRBV28	TRBJ2-2	14	CASSLSEYTGELFF
TRBV27	TRBJ2-7	14	CASSLVRGYAEQYF
TRBV9	TRBJ2-7	13	CASSATGAYEQYF
TRBV4-3	TRBJ2-1	15	CASSLGFAARNEQFF
TRBV29-1	TRBJ1-1	12	CSADSLNTEAFF